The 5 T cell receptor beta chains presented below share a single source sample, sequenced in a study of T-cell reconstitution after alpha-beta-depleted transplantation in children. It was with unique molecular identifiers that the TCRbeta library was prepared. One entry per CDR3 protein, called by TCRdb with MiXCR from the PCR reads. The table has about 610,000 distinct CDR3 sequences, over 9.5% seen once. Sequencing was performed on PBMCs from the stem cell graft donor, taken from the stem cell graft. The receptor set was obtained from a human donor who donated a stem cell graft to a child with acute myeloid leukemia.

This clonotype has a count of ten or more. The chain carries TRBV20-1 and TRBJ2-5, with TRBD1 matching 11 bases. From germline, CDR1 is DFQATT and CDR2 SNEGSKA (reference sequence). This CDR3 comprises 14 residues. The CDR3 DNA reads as TGCAGCCTTGGACAGGGGGCCTCCCAAGAGACCCAGTACTTC. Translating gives CSLGQGASQETQYF.

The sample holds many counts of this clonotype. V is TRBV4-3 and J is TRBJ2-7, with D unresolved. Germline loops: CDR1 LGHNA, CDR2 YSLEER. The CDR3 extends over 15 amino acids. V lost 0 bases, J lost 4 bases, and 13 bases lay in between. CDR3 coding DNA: TGCGCCAGCAGCCAAGATCAGGTTGGAGATTACGAGCAGTACTTC. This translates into CASSQDQVGDYEQYF.

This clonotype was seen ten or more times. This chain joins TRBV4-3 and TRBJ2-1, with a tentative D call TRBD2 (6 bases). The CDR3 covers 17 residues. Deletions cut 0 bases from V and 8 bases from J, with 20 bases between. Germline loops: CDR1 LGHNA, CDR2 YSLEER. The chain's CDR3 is CASSQDKGPGASYEQFF. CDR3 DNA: TGCGCCAGCAGCCAAGATAAGGGGCCGGGAGCCTCGTATGAGCAGTTCTTC.

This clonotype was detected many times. The CDR3 loop is CASSPNRGQETQYF. Here the CDR3 DNA reads TGTGCCAGCAGCCCAAACAGGGGTCAAGAGACCCAGTACTTC. V is TRBV7-3 and J is TRBJ2-5; TRBD1 agrees at 7 bases. CDR3 length: 14 residues. The V and J ends lost 5 bases and 2 bases, in that order; junction bases with no gene match: 5. In germline, CDR1 is SGHTA, CDR2 FQGTGA.

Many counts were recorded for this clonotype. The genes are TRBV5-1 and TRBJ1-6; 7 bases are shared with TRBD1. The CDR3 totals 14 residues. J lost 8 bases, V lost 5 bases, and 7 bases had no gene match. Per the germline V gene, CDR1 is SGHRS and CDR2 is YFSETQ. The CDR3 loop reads CASSSDRRDSPLHF. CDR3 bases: TGCGCCAGCAGTTCGGACAGGAGGGATTCACCCCTCCACTTT.